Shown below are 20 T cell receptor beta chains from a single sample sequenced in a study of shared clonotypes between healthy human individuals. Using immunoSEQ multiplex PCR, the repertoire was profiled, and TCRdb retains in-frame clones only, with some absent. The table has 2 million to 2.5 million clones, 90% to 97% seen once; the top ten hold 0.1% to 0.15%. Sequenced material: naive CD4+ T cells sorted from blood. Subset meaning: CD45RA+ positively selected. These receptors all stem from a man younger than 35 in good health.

The CDR3 reads CASSQDGGVWQYF. The CDR3 DNA is TGTGCCAGCAGCCAAGATGGCGGGGTCTGGCAGTACTTC. The chain recombines TRBV14 with TRBJ2-7; the D gene is possibly TRBD2 (6 bases). V lost 0 bases to trimming and J lost 9 bases, with 12 bases between them. Per germline, CDR1 SGHDN and CDR2 FVKESK. The CDR3 runs 13 residues.

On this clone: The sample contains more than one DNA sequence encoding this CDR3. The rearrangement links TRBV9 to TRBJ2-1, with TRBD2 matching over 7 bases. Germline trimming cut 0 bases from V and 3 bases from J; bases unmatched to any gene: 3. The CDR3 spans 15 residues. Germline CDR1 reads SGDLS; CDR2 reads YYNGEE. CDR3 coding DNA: TGTGCCAGCAGCGTAGCGGGGGGTCTCTACAATGAGCAGTTCTTC. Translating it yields CASSVAGGLYNEQFF. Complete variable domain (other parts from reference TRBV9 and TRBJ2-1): DSGVTQTPKHLITATGQRVTLRCSPRSGDLSVYWYQQSLDQGLQFLIQYYNGEERAKGNILERFSAQQFPDLHSELNLSSLELGDSALYFCASSVAGGLYNEQFFGPGTRLTVL.

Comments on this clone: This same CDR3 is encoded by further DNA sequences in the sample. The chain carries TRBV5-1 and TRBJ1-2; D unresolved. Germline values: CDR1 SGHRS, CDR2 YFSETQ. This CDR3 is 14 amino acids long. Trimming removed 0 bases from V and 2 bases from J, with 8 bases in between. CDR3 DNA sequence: TGCGCCAGCAGCTTGGCCGGAGAGAACTATGGCTACACCTTC. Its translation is CASSLAGENYGYTF.

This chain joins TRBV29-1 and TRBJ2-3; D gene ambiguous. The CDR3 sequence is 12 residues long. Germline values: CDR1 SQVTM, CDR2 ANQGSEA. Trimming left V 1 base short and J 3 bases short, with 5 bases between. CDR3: CSVEAQTDTQYF. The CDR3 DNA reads TGCAGCGTTGAAGCCCAAACAGATACGCAGTATTTT.

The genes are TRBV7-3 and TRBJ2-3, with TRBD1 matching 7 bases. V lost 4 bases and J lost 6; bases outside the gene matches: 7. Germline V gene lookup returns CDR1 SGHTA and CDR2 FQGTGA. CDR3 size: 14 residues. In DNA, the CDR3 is TGTGCCAGCAGCTGGGACAGATGGACGGATACGCAGTATTTT. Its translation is CASSWDRWTDTQYF.

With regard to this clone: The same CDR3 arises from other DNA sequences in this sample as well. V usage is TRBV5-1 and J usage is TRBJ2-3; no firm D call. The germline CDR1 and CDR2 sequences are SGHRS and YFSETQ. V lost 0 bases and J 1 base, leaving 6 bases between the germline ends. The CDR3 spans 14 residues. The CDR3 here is CASSLEDRTDTQYF. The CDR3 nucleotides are TGCGCCAGCAGCTTGGAGGACCGCACAGATACGCAGTATTTT.

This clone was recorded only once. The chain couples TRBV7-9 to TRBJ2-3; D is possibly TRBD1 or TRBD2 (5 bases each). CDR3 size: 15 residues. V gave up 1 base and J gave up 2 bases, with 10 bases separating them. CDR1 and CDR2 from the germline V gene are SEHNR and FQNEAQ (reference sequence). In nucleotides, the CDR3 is TGTGCCAGCAGCTTAGGAGGGGTTGCCACAGATACGCAGTATTTT. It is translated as CASSLGGVATDTQYF. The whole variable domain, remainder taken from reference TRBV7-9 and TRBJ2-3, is DTGVSQNPRHKITKRGQNVTFRCDPISEHNRLYWYRQTLGQGPEFLTYFQNEAQLEKSRLLSDRFSAERPKGSFSTLEIQRTEQGDSAMYLCASSLGGVATDTQYFGPGTRLTVL.

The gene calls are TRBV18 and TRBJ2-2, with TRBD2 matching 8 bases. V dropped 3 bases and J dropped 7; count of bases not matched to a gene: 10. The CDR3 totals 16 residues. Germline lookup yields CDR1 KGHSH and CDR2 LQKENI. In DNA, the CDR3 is TGTGCCAGCTCACCGCGTGGTAGCGGGATAATCGGGGAGCTGTTTTTT. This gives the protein CASSPRGSGIIGELFF. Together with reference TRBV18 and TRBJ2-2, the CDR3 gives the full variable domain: NAGVMQNPRHLVRRRGQEARLRCSPMKGHSHVYWYRQLPEEGLKFMVYLQKENIIDESGMPKERFSAEFPKEGPSILRIQQVVRGDSAAYFCASSPRGSGIIGELFFGEGSRLTVL.

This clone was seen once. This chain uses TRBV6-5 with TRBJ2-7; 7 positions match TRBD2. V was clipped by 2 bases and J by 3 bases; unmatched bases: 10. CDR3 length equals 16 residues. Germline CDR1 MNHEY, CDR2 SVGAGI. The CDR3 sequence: CASSYAIGLGGYEQYF. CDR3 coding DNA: TGTGCCAGCAGTTACGCAATTGGACTAGGAGGCTACGAGCAGTACTTC.

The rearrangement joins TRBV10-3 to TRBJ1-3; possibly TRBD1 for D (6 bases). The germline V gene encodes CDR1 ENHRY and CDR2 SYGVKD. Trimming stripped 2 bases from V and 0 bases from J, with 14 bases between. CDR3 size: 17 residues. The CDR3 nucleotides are TGTGCCATCAGTGAGCGGGGGGGCAGTCACTCTGGAAACACCATATATTTT. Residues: CAISERGGSHSGNTIYF.

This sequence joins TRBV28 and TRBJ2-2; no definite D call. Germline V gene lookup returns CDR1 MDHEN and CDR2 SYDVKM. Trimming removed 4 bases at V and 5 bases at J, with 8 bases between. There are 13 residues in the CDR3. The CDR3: CASSSHVTGELFF. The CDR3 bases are TGTGCCAGCAGTTCGCACGTGACCGGGGAGCTGTTTTTT. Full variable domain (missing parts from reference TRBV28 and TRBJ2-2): DVKVTQSSRYLVKRTGEKVFLECVQDMDHENMFWYRQDPGLGLRLIYFSYDVKMKEKGDIPEGYSVSREKKERFSLILESASTNQTSMYLCASSSHVTGELFFGEGSRLTVL.

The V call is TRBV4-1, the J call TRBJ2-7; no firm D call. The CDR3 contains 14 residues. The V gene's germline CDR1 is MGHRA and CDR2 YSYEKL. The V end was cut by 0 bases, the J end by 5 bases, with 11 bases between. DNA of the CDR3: TGCGCCAGCAGCCAAGACCCCAATGAACACGAGCAGTACTTC. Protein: CASSQDPNEHEQYF.

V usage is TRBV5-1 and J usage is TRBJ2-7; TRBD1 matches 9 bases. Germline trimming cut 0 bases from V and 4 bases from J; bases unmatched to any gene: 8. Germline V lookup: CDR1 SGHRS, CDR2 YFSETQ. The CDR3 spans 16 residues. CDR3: CASSLGTSQGAYEQYF. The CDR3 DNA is TGCGCCAGCAGCTTGGGGACCTCACAGGGGGCTTACGAGCAGTACTTC.

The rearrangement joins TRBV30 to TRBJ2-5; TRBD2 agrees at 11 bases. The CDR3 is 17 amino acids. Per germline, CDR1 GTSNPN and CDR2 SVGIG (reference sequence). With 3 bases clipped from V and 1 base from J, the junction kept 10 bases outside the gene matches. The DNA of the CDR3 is TGTGCCTGGAGCGCAATGCGGACTAGCGGGCCCCAAGAGACCCAGTACTTC. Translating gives CAWSAMRTSGPQETQYF.

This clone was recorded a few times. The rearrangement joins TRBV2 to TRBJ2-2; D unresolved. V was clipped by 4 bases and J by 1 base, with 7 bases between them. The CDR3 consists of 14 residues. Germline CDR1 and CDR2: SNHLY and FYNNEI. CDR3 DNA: TGTGCCAGCAGTGGGCAGGTGAACACCGGGGAGCTGTTTTTT. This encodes CASSGQVNTGELFF.

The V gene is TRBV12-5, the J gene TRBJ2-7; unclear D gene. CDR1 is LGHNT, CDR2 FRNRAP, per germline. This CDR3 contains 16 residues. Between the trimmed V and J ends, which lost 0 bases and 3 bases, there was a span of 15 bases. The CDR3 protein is CASGLVTSQVSYEQYF. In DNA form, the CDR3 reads TGTGCTAGTGGTTTGGTAACTTCTCAGGTCAGCTACGAGCAGTACTTC.

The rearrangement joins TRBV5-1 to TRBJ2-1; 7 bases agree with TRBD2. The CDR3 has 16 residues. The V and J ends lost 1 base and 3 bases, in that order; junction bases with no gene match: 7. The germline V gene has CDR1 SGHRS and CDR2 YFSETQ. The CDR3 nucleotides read TGCGCCAGCAGCTTGATTACTAGCGCCAGCTACAATGAGCAGTTCTTC. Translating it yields CASSLITSASYNEQFF.

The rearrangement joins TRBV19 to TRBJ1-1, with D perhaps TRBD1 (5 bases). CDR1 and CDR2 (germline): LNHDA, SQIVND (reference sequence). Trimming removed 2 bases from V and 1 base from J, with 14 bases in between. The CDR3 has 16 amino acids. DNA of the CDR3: TGTGCCAGTAGTATATGGTCAGGGAGGTCGAACACTGAAGCTTTCTTT. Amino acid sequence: CASSIWSGRSNTEAFF.

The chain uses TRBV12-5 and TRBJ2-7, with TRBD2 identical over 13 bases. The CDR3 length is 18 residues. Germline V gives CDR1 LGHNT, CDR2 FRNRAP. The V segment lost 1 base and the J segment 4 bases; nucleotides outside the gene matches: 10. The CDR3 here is CASGLAPLLAGGSYEQYF. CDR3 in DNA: TGTGCTAGTGGTTTGGCCCCTCTACTAGCGGGAGGGTCGTACGAGCAGTACTTC.

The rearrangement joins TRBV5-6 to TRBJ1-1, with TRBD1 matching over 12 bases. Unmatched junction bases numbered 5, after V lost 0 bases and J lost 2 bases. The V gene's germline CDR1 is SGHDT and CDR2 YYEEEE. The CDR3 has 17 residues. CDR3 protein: CASSLAGTGGKNTEAFF. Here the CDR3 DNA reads TGTGCCAGCAGCTTGGCCGGGACAGGGGGCAAAAACACTGAAGCTTTCTTT.